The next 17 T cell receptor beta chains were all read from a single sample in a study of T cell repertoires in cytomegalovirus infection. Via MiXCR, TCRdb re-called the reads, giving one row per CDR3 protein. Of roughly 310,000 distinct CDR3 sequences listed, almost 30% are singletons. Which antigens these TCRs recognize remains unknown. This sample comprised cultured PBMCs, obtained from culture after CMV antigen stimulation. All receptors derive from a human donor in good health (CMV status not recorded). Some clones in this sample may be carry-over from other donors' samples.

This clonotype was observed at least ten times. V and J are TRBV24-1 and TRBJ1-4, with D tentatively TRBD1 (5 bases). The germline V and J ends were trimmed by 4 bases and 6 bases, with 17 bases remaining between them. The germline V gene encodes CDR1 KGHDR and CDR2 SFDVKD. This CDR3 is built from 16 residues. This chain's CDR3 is CATSDQGPTMDEKLFF. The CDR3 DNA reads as TGTGCCACCAGTGACCAGGGACCGACAATGGATGAAAAACTGTTTTTT.

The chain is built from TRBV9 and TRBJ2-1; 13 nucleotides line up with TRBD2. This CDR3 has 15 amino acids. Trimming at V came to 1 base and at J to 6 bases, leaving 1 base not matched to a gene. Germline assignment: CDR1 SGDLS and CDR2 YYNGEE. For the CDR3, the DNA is TGTGCCAGCAGCGTAACTAGCGGGAGGGCCAATGAGCAGTTCTTC. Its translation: CASSVTSGRANEQFF.

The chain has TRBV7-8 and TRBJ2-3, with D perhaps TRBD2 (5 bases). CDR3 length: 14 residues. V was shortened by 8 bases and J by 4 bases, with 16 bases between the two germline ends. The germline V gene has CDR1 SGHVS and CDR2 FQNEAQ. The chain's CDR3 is CASARISGPDTQYF. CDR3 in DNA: TGTGCCAGCGCGCGGATAAGCGGCCCAGATACGCAGTATTTT. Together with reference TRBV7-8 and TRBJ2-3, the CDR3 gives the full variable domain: GAGVSQSPRYKVAKRGQDVALRCDPISGHVSLFWYQQALGQGPEFLTYFQNEAQLDKSGLPSDRFFAERPEGSVSTLKIQRTQQEDSAVYLCASARISGPDTQYFGPGTRLTVL.

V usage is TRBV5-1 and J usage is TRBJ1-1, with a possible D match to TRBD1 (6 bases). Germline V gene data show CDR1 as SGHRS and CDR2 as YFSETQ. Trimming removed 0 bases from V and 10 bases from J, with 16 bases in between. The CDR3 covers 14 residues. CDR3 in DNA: TGCGCCAGCAGCTTGGGGCAGGAAGGGGGGCGAGCTTTCTTT. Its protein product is CASSLGQEGGRAFF.

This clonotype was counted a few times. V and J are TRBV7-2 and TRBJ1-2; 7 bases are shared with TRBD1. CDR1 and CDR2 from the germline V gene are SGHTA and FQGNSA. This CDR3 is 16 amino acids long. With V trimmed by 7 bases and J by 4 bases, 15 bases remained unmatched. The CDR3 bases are TGTGCCAGCAAAGGAAACAGGGGAGGCTTCACCTATGGCTACACCTTC. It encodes CASKGNRGGFTYGYTF. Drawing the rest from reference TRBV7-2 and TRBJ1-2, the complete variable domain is GAGVSQSPSNKVTEKGKDVELRCDPISGHTALYWYRQSLGQGLEFLIYFQGNSAPDKSGLPSDRFSAERTGGSVSTLTIQRTQQEDSAVYLCASKGNRGGFTYGYTFGSGTRLTVV.

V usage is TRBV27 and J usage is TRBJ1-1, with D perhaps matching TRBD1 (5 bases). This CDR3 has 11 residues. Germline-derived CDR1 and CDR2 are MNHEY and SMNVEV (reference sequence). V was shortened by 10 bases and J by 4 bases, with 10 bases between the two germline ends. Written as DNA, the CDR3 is TGTGCCACCCTCGGGGGCACTGAAGCTTTCTTT. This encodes CATLGGTEAFF.

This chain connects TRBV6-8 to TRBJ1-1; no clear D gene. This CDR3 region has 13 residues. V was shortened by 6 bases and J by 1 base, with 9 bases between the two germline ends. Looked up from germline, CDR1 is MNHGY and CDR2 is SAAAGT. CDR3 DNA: TGTGCCAGCAGAAGGACCCGGAACACTGAAGCTTTCTTT. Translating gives CASRRTRNTEAFF.

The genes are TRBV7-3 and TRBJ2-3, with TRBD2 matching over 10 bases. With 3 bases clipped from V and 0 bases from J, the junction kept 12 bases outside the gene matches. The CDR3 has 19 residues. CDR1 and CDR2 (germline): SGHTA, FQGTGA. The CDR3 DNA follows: TGTGCCAGCAGCTTGACAAATAGCGGGAGGTTCCCGAGCACAGATACGCAGTATTTT. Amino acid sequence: CASSLTNSGRFPSTDTQYF. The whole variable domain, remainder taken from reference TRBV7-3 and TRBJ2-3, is GAGVSQTPSNKVTEKGKYVELRCDPISGHTALYWYRQSLGQGPEFLIYFQGTGAADDSGLPNDRFFAVRPEGSVSTLKIQRTERGDSAVYLCASSLTNSGRFPSTDTQYFGPGTRLTVL.

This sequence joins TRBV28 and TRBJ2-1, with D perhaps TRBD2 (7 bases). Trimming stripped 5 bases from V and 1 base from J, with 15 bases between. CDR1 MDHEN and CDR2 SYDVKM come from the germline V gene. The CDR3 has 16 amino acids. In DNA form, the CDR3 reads TGTGCCAGCAGTGGGGAGGGGGGGCGTTCCTACAATGAGCAGTTCTTC. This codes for CASSGEGGRSYNEQFF.

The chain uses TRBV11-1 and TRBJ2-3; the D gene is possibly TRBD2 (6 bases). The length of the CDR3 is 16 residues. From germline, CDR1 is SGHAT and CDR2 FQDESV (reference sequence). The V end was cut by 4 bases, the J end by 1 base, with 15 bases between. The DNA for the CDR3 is TGTGCCAGCAGCTCAGGACTGCCGGGGGGCACAGATACGCAGTATTTT. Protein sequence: CASSSGLPGGTDTQYF.

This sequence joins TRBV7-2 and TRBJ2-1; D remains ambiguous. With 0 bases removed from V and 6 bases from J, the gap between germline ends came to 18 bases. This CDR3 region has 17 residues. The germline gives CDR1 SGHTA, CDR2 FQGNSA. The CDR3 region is CASSLASWGLMINEQFF. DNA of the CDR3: TGTGCCAGCAGCTTAGCGAGCTGGGGTCTCATGATCAATGAGCAGTTCTTC. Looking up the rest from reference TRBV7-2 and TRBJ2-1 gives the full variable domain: GAGVSQSPSNKVTEKGKDVELRCDPISGHTALYWYRQSLGQGLEFLIYFQGNSAPDKSGLPSDRFSAERTGGSVSTLTIQRTQQEDSAVYLCASSLASWGLMINEQFFGPGTRLTVL.

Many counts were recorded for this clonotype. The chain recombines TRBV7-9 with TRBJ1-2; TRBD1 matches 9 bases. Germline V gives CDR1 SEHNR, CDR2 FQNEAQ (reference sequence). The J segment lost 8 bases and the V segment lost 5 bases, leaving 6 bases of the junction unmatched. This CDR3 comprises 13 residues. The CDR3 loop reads CASSLRDRDGYTF. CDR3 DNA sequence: TGTGCCAGCAGCCTACGGGACAGGGACGGCTACACCTTC.

DNA of the CDR3: TGTGCCAGCAGTGAAATGGCAGGGGGCTATGGCTACACCTTC. It specifies CASSEMAGGYGYTF. The chain has TRBV2 and TRBJ1-2; 7 bases align to TRBD1. CDR3 length equals 14 residues. The trim removed 2 bases at V and 4 bases at J, leaving 4 bases unmatched. Germline CDR1 reads SNHLY; CDR2 reads FYNNEI.

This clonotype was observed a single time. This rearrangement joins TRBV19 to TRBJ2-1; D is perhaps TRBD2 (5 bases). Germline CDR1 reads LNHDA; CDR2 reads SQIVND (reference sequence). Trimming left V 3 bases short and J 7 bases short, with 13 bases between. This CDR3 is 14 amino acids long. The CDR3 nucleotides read TGTGCCAGTAGTATTTCCCCCTCGGGAAATGAGCAGTTCTTC. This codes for CASSISPSGNEQFF.

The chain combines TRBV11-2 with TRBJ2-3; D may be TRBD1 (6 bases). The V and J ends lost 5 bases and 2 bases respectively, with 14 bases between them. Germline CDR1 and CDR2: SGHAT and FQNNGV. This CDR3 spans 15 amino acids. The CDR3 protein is CASSPLGGVTDTQYF. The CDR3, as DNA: TGTGCCAGCAGCCCCCTAGGGGGAGTCACAGATACGCAGTATTTT.

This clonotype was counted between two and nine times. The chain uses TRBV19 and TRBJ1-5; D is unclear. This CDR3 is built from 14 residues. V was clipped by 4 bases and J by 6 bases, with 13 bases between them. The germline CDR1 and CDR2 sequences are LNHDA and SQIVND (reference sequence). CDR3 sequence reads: CASSTERGFQPQHF. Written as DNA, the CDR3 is TGTGCCAGTAGTACAGAACGTGGTTTTCAGCCCCAGCATTTT.

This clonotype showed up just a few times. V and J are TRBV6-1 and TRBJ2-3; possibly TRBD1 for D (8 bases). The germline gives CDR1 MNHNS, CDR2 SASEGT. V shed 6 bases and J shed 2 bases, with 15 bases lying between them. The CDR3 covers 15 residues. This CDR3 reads CASRAQGGPTDTQYF. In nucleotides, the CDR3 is TGTGCCAGCAGGGCACAGGGGGGGCCCACAGATACGCAGTATTTT.